This T cell receptor beta chain was sequenced for a study of blood T cell repertoires in COVID-19. Study information: Acute and convalescent COVID-19 samples came from the United States, Italy and Spain.

How the authors handled the data: Scientists estimated how many nucleated cells there were by amplifying reference gene primers. The repertoire was sequenced with immunoSEQ multiplex PCR; TCRdb's copy has only in-frame clones and lacks some. V and J calls and clone size are those listed in that table; D and trimming were worked out from the DNA. The sample carries 75,000 to 80,000 clones, approximately 80% recorded once. This receptor was taken from a woman aged 60 to 75 with acute or convalescent COVID-19. Input material: peripheral blood.

The CDR3 protein is CACGQGAWSTEAFF. CDR3 DNA sequence: TGTGCCTGCGGACAGGGGGCATGGAGCACTGAAGCTTTCTTT. The chain recombines TRBV30 with TRBJ1-1; 11 nucleotides agree with TRBD1. The length of the CDR3 is 14 residues. V dropped 6 bases and J dropped 4; count of bases not matched to a gene: 7. Germline V CDR1 and CDR2: GTSNPN, SVGIG (reference sequence). The full variable domain, completed using reference TRBV30 and TRBJ1-1, is SQTIHQWPATLVQPVGSPLSLECTVEGTSNPNLYWYRQAAGRGLQLLFYSVGIGQISSEVPQNLSASRPQDRQFILSSKKLLLSDSGFYLCACGQGAWSTEAFFGQGTRLTVV.